Each of the 24 T cell receptor beta chains below was sequenced from the same sample in a study of T cell responses to AZD1222 COVID-19 vaccine. Produced via immunoSEQ multiplex PCR; TCRdb's table is partial and in-frame only. The table includes about 100,000 clones, around 87% detected once. This specimen was peripheral blood, taken on day 0 of MenACWY control vaccination. The receptors come from an adult in good health.

The genes are TRBV5-1 and TRBJ2-1, with 8 positions matching TRBD2. J was trimmed by 9 bases and V by 2 bases; bases with no gene match: 13. The CDR3 totals 16 residues. Germline V CDR1 and CDR2: SGHRS, YFSETQ. For the CDR3, the DNA is TGCGCCAGCAGCTTCGGAGCGGGAGATACTATTAGTGAGCAGTTCTTC. Translation: CASSFGAGDTISEQFF.

The chain joins TRBV28 to TRBJ1-5; weak D call: TRBD1 (6 bases). In germline, CDR1 is MDHEN, CDR2 SYDVKM. CDR3 length equals 13 residues. V was shortened by 6 bases and J by 4 bases, with 10 bases between the two germline ends. CDR3 residues: CASRRDRNQPQHF. CDR3 nucleotides: TGTGCCAGCAGACGAGACAGGAATCAGCCCCAGCATTTT.

This clone has just a few counts. Compared with germline, one end of the junction differs, possibly owing to a read error. The chain combines TRBV7-7 with TRBJ2-5, with 12 bases aligning to TRBD2. This CDR3 comprises 15 residues. CDR1 and CDR2 from the germline V gene are SSHAT and FNYEAQ (reference sequence). As DNA, the CDR3 is TGTGCTAGCAGCCGGACTAGCGGGGTTCAAGAGACCCAGTACTTC. Its protein is CASSRTSGVQETQYF.

V gene TRBV7-8 combines with J gene TRBJ1-4; 8 positions agree with TRBD1. CDR3 length equals 15 residues. With V trimmed by 5 bases and J by 6 bases, 8 bases remained unmatched. Germline CDR1 is SGHVS and CDR2 is FQNEAQ. CDR3 in DNA: TGTGCCAGCAGCCCTTCGACAGGGGAACATGAAAAACTGTTTTTT. This translates into CASSPSTGEHEKLFF.

The J gene is TRBJ1-1, the V gene TRBV11-2; D gene uncertain. V was shortened by 0 bases and J by 0 bases, with 8 bases between the two germline ends. This CDR3 comprises 15 residues. The germline CDR1 and CDR2 sequences are SGHAT and FQNNGV. CDR3 sequence reads: CASSLEGIMNTEAFF. CDR3 DNA sequence: TGTGCCAGCAGCTTAGAAGGCATTATGAACACTGAAGCTTTCTTT.

The chain couples TRBV6-1 to TRBJ2-5, with no clear D. The germline V and J ends were trimmed by 3 bases and 1 base, with 12 bases remaining between them. The germline CDR1 and CDR2 sequences are MNHNS and SASEGT. This CDR3 has 15 amino acids. The CDR3 DNA follows: TGTGCCAGCAGTGACACCCAGGCGATCCAAGAGACCCAGTACTTC. Amino acid sequence: CASSDTQAIQETQYF.

The V call is TRBV6-6, the J call TRBJ1-4; D not resolved. V lost 0 bases and J lost 5, with 7 bases in between. Germline V gene data show CDR1 as MNHNY and CDR2 as SVGAGI (reference sequence). The CDR3 loop spans 14 amino acids. The chain's CDR3 is CASSYSRRNEKLFF. The CDR3 DNA reads as TGTGCCAGCAGTTACTCGAGACGCAATGAAAAACTGTTTTTT.

The V and J genes are TRBV2 and TRBJ1-2; unclear D gene. The CDR3 is 15 amino acids. CDR1 and CDR2 (germline): SNHLY, FYNNEI. The V gene lost 1 base and the J gene lost 4 bases, with 13 bases spanning the gap. CDR3 sequence (DNA): TGTGCCAGCAGTGAAGGGACCACTACTTCCTATGGCTACACCTTC. Encoded protein: CASSEGTTTSYGYTF.

In its sample, this clone was seen once. V and J are TRBV5-1 and TRBJ1-3; possibly TRBD1 for D (5 bases). The germline gives CDR1 SGHRS, CDR2 YFSETQ. The ends were cut back, 4 bases at V and 0 bases at J, with 11 bases in the middle. This CDR3 has 15 amino acids. CDR3 protein: CASSQGHFSGNTIYF. Written as DNA, the CDR3 is TGCGCCAGCAGCCAAGGACATTTCTCTGGAAACACCATATATTTT.

To note about this clone: The junction departs from the called germline gene at one end, perhaps through a read error. The chain links TRBV2 to TRBJ1-3; 7 nucleotides align to TRBD1. CDR3 length: 14 residues. Germline V lookup: CDR1 SNHLY, CDR2 FYNNEI. The CDR3 sequence: CASNENRGGNTIYF. The CDR3 coding sequence is TGTGCCAGCAATGAAAACAGGGGTGGAAACACCATATATTTT. Filled out from reference TRBV2 and TRBJ1-3, the complete variable domain reads EPEVTQTPSHQVTQMGQEVILRCVPISNHLYFYWYRQILGQKVEFLVSFYNNEISEKSEIFDDQFSVERPDGSNFTLKIRSTKLEDSAMYFCASNENRGGNTIYFGEGSWLTVV.

As for this clone: One end of the junction varies from germline; a read error may be responsible. V gene TRBV7-7 combines with J gene TRBJ2-5; the match to TRBD1 covers 8 bases. Germline assignment: CDR1 SSHAT and CDR2 FNYEAQ (reference sequence). There are 15 residues in the CDR3. For the CDR3, the DNA is TGTGCTAGCAGCTCGGGGCAGGGGGCGTGGGAGACCCAGTACTTC. Amino acid sequence: CASSSGQGAWETQYF. Complete variable domain (other parts from reference TRBV7-7 and TRBJ2-5): GAGVSQSPRYKVTKRGQDVTLRCDPISSHATLYWYQQALGQGPEFLTYFNYEAQPDKSGLPSDRFSAERPEGSISTLTIQRTEQRDSAMYRCASSSGQGAWETQYFGPGTRLLVL.

This chain uses TRBV3-1 (or the pseudogene TRBV3-2) with TRBJ2-7; TRBD1 agrees at 8 bases. Germline V gene lookup returns CDR1 LGHDT and CDR2 YNNKEL (reference sequence). The CDR3 runs to 17 residues. V shed 1 base and J 3 bases; nucleotides not matched to a gene: 11. In nucleotides, the CDR3 is TGTGCCAGCAGCCAAGGGAGGACAGGGCTGGGGCGCTACGAGCAGTACTTC. Its translation: CASSQGRTGLGRYEQYF.

This CDR3 is CASSLRDSLRANNEQFF. The CDR3, as DNA: TGTGCCAGCAGCCTACGGGACAGCCTCCGCGCCAACAATGAGCAGTTCTTC. This chain uses TRBV13 with TRBJ2-1; the match to TRBD1 covers 7 bases. The germline gives CDR1 PRHDT, CDR2 FYEKMQ (reference sequence). The CDR3 covers 17 residues. The V segment lost 5 bases and the J segment 5 bases; nucleotides outside the gene matches: 15. The full variable domain, with the rest looked up from reference TRBV13 and TRBJ2-1, is AAGVIQSPRHLIKEKRETATLKCYPIPRHDTVYWYQQGPGQDPQFLISFYEKMQSDKGSIPDRFSAQQFSDYHSELNMSSLELGDSALYFCASSLRDSLRANNEQFFGPGTRLTVL.

This chain connects TRBV10-2 to TRBJ1-2; no reliable D call. In germline, CDR1 is WSHSY, CDR2 SAAADI. Trimming stripped 4 bases from V and 4 bases from J, with 13 bases between. This CDR3 contains 14 residues. This CDR3 is CASSVSRTSYGYTF. Here the CDR3 DNA reads TGCGCCAGCAGTGTTAGTCGGACTAGCTATGGCTACACCTTC.

The CDR3 region is CASSPPQVPSEQYF. The CDR3 nucleotides are TGTGCCAGCAGTCCTCCACAGGTTCCCTCGGAGCAGTACTTC. The V and J genes are TRBV6-6 and TRBJ2-7, with D maybe TRBD1 (5 bases). CDR1 MNHNY and CDR2 SVGAGI come from the germline V gene (reference sequence). Trimming took 5 bases from V and 7 from J, leaving 18 bases between them. This CDR3 has 14 residues.

The chain employs TRBV6-5 and TRBJ1-2; perhaps TRBD1 as D (6 bases). This CDR3 region has 15 residues. V was pared by 0 bases and J by 8 bases, with 16 bases between. The germline CDR1 and CDR2 sequences are MNHEY and SVGAGI. The CDR3 region is CASSYSYRAISGYTF. DNA of the CDR3: TGTGCCAGCAGTTACTCTTACAGGGCGATAAGCGGCTACACCTTC.

The J gene is TRBJ2-7, the V gene TRBV7-9; TRBD2 might be the D (7 bases). The V and J ends lost 3 bases and 4 bases respectively, with 16 bases between them. The CDR3 contains 15 residues. Germline CDR1 reads SEHNR; CDR2 reads FQNEAQ (reference sequence). Here the CDR3 reads CASSLPASGTYEQYF. The CDR3 coding sequence is TGTGCCAGCAGCTTGCCGGCCAGCGGGACATACGAGCAGTACTTC.

The V call is TRBV2, the J call TRBJ2-1, with D uncertain. The CDR3 covers 17 residues. V shed 0 bases and J shed 0 bases, with 12 bases lying between them. Germline assignment: CDR1 SNHLY and CDR2 FYNNEI. CDR3 in DNA: TGTGCCAGCAGTGAAGCGCTGGGCCCCAGCTCCTACAATGAGCAGTTCTTC. Protein sequence: CASSEALGPSSYNEQFF.

The chain has TRBV28 and TRBJ2-1; D is undetermined. The CDR3 length is 11 residues. V was trimmed by 8 bases and J by 4 bases, leaving 6 bases between them. The germline V gene has CDR1 MDHEN and CDR2 SYDVKM. The CDR3 sequence: CASRRYNEQFF. The CDR3 DNA follows: TGTGCCAGCCGTAGATACAATGAGCAGTTCTTC.

The chain is built from TRBV7-9 and TRBJ2-7; D may be TRBD1 (6 bases). Deletions cut 3 bases from V and 7 bases from J, with 10 bases between. This CDR3 contains 12 residues. Germline loops: CDR1 SEHNR, CDR2 FQNEAQ (reference sequence). The CDR3 sequence is CASSFGQPEQYF. CDR3 sequence (DNA): TGTGCCAGCAGCTTTGGACAGCCTGAGCAGTACTTC.

V usage is TRBV12-1 and J usage is TRBJ1-1. TRBV12-1 is a pseudogene locus. The CDR3 loop spans 16 amino acids. CDR3 sequence: CASSFVGRQQHTEAFF. CDR3 nucleotide sequence: TGTGCCAGCAGCTTTGTGGGTAGGCAGCAACACACTGAAGCTTTCTTT.

J is TRBJ1-1 and V is TRBV27; perhaps TRBD1 as D (5 bases). V shed 8 bases and J shed 1 base, with 11 bases lying between them. The CDR3 is made up of 13 amino acids. Germline-derived CDR1 and CDR2 are MNHEY and SMNVEV (reference sequence). For the CDR3, the DNA is TGTGCCAGCCCTCCCGGACAGAACACTGAAGCTTTCTTT. Translating it yields CASPPGQNTEAFF.

The chain employs TRBV29-1 and TRBJ2-5; 7 bases are a match to TRBD1. Trimming removed 1 base from V and 3 bases from J; junction bases left unmatched: 11. Germline values: CDR1 SQVTM, CDR2 ANQGSEA. CDR3 length equals 16 residues. CDR3 region: CSVEAGPWQGEETQYF. Written as DNA, the CDR3 is TGCAGCGTTGAAGCTGGGCCCTGGCAGGGGGAAGAGACCCAGTACTTC.

The V and J genes are TRBV7-9 and TRBJ2-7, with D possibly being TRBD2 (6 bases). CDR1 and CDR2 from the germline V gene are SEHNR and FQNEAQ (reference sequence). The CDR3 contains 16 residues. V lost 2 bases to trimming and J lost 5 bases, with 19 bases between them. As DNA, the CDR3 is TGTGCCAGCAGCTTATCTCGTGGCGGGGTTTACCACGAGCAGTACTTC. Protein product: CASSLSRGGVYHEQYF. Based on the CDR3 plus reference TRBV7-9 and TRBJ2-7, the full variable domain is DTGVSQNPRHKITKRGQNVTFRCDPISEHNRLYWYRQTLGQGPEFLTYFQNEAQLEKSRLLSDRFSAERPKGSFSTLEIQRTEQGDSAMYLCASSLSRGGVYHEQYFGPGTRLTVT.